This T cell receptor (beta chain) comes out of a study of T cell repertoires in cytomegalovirus infection. Regarding the study as a whole: Within the response measured ex vivo, HLA-C-restricted CMV-specific TCR beta clonotypes were dominant. Accumulated public TCR beta family frequency recognized individuals carrying CMV together with the relevant HLA.

This clonotype showed up just a few times. As yet, its antigen is unknown. TCRdb itself ran the reads through MiXCR, one entry per CDR3 protein. The sample has under 850,000 distinct CDR3 sequences; around 32% are singletons. This CDR3 has 14 residues. CDR1 and CDR2 (germline): SNHLY, FYNNEI. Trimming cost V 3 bases and J 2 bases, with 8 bases left between them. This sequence joins TRBV2 and TRBJ1-5, with D hard to call. The TCR was taken from a human donor in good health (CMV status not recorded). Some clones in this sample may be carry-over from other donors' samples. The material sequenced was cultured PBMCs, taken from culture after CMV antigen stimulation. CDR3 sequence: CASSDKARNQPQHF. CDR3 coding DNA: TGTGCCAGCAGTGATAAGGCCCGCAATCAGCCCCAGCATTTT.